Listed below are T cell receptor beta chains from one sample, sequenced in a study of shared clonotypes between healthy human individuals. Libraries were prepared by immunoSEQ multiplex PCR; TCRdb keeps only in-frame clonotypes and omits some of them. The sample lists about 820,000 clones, around 92% seen once, with under 30% in the top ten. Sequencing was performed on naive CD8+ T cells sorted from blood. The receptors originated from a man younger than 45 in good health. Both conserved end residues are part of each CDR3. The order of the fields is J gene, CDR3 length, V gene, D gene, clone size, CDR3 protein, CDR3 DNA. A D gene is named only where the DNA matches it firmly. Not all rows give a size; the values are once, few, many and, for expanded clones, a class.

>TRBJ2-7|13|TRBV2|-|many
CASSDWVGYEQYF
TGTGCCAGCAGTGACTGGGTTGGCTACGAGCAGTACTTC
>TRBJ2-5|19|TRBV4-1|TRBD2|-
CASSQEGGLAGVIQETQYF
TGCGCCAGCAGCCAAGAAGGGGGACTAGCGGGAGTCATCCAAGAGACCCAGTACTTC
>TRBJ1-1|14|TRBV19|TRBD1|-
CASSKGQVNTEAFF
TGTGCCAGTAGTAAGGGACAGGTGAACACTGAAGCTTTCTTT
>TRBJ2-1|15|TRBV28|-|-
CASSYSRESYNEQFF
TGTGCCAGCAGTTATTCGAGAGAGTCCTACAATGAGCAGTTCTTC
>TRBJ2-1|15|TRBV9|TRBD1|-
CASSGGQGARDEQFF
TGTGCCAGCAGCGGAGGACAGGGGGCGCGTGATGAGCAGTTCTTC
>TRBJ2-7|14|TRBV19|TRBD1|-
CASSWSRGRDEQYF
TGTGCCAGTAGTTGGTCCAGGGGGCGCGACGAGCAGTACTTC
>TRBJ2-2|15|TRBV30|TRBD1|few
CAWSAGTGWTGELFF
TGTGCCTGGAGTGCGGGGACAGGGTGGACCGGGGAGCTGTTTTTT
>TRBJ2-2|20|TRBV10-3|TRBD2|-
CAISGPSLSGRSLWTGELFF
TGTGCCATCAGTGGGCCCAGTTTGAGCGGGAGGTCCCTATGGACCGGGGAGCTGTTTTTT
>TRBJ2-7|15|TRBV5-4|TRBD2|-
CASTLREAGGVEQYF
TGTGCCAGCACCTTGCGGGAGGCGGGAGGGGTCGAGCAGTACTTC
>TRBJ2-7|16|TRBV5-5|TRBD2|-
CASSQGASGFPAVQYF
TGTGCCAGCAGCCAGGGTGCTAGCGGGTTCCCCGCGGTACAGTACTTC
>TRBJ2-1|17|TRBV6-1|-|-
CASSEVIAMSSYNEQFF
TGTGCCAGCAGTGAAGTTATAGCCATGAGCTCCTACAATGAGCAGTTCTTC
>TRBJ2-7|15|TRBV10-2|TRBD2|-
CASSEYSGSSYEQYF
TGCGCCAGCAGTGAGTACAGCGGGAGTAGCTACGAGCAGTACTTC
>TRBJ2-3|16|TRBV18|TRBD1|-
CASSPRTGQFLDTQYF
TGTGCCAGCTCACCTAGGACGGGACAGTTTTTGGATACGCAGTATTTT
>TRBJ2-7|14|TRBV28|TRBD2|-
CASRQTSGSYEQYF
TGTGCCAGCAGACAGACTAGCGGGAGCTACGAGCAGTACTTC
>TRBJ2-2|12|TRBV7-9|-|-
CAPDGGPGELFF
TGTGCCCCCGACGGGGGCCCCGGGGAGCTGTTTTTT
>TRBJ1-1|15|TRBV2|TRBD1|once
CASSDTGTENTEAFF
TGTGCCAGCAGCGACACCGGGACAGAGAACACTGAAGCTTTCTTT
>TRBJ2-1|15|TRBV9|TRBD2|-
CASSVSGSFHNEQFF
TGTGCCAGCAGCGTGAGCGGGAGCTTCCACAATGAGCAGTTCTTC